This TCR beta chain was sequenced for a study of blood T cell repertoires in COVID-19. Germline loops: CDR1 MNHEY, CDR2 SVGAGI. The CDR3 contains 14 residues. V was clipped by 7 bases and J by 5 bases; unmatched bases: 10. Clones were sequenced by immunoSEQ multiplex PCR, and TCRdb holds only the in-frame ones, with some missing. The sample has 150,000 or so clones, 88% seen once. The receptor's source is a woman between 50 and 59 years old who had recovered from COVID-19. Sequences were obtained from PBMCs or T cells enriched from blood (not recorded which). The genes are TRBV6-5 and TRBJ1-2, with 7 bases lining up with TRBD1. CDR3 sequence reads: CASTWTGLGYGYTF. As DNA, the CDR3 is TGTGCCAGCACCTGGACAGGCTTAGGGTATGGCTACACCTTC.